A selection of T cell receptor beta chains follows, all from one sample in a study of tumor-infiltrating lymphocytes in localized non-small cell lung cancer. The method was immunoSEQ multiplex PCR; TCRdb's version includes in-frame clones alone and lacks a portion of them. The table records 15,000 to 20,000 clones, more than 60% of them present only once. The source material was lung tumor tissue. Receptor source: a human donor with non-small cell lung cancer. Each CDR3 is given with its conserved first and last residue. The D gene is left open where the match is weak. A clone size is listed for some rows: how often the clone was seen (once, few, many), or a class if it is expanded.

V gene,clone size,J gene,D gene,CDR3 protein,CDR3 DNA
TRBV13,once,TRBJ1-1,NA,CASSSQLDYTEAFF,TGTGCCAGCAGCTCGCAATTAGACTACACTGAAGCTTTCTTT
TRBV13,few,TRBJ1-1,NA,CASSLAGLGNTEAFF,TGTGCCAGCAGCTTAGCCGGACTGGGGAACACTGAAGCTTTCTTT
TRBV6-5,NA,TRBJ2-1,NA,CASSFDEEYNEQFF,TGTGCCAGCTCTTTCGACGAGGAGTACAATGAGCAGTTCTTC
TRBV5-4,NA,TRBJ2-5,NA,CASSLGLANGEQYF,TGTGCCAGCAGCTTGGGTCTAGCCAACGGGGAGCAGTACTTC
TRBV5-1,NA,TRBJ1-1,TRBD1,CASTVTGDADGVEAFF,TGCGCCAGCACGGTTACAGGGGACGCCGACGGTGTTGAAGCTTTCTTT
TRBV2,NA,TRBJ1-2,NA,CASTGAGKHYGYTF,TGTGCCAGCACTGGCGCTGGGAAACACTATGGCTACACCTTC
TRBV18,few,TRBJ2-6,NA,CASSPRSGNSGANVLTF,TGTGCCAGCTCACCACGTTCGGGAAACTCTGGGGCCAACGTCCTGACTTTC
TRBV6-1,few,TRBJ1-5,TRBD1,CASRVNRGLNQPQHF,TGTGCCAGCAGGGTTAACAGGGGGCTTAATCAGCCCCAGCATTTT
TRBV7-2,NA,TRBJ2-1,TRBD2,CASSRRFPSGYDYNEQFF,TGTGCCAGCAGCCGTCGCTTCCCTAGCGGGTACGACTACAATGAGCAGTTCTTC
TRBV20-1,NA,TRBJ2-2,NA,CSAAWAGELFF,TGCAGTGCCGCCTGGGCCGGGGAGCTGTTTTTT